The following is a T cell receptor beta chain sequence with its context. The germline gives CDR1 LNHDA, CDR2 SQIVND (reference sequence). The CDR3 runs 13 residues. V dropped 8 bases and J dropped 0; count of bases not matched to a gene: 2. These data originate in a study of chemoradiotherapy in HPV16-positive cancers. Sequencing used immunoSEQ multiplex PCR; TCRdb keeps in-frame clones, though not all of them. The sample consists of just over 25,000 clones, over 85% of them appearing once. The receptor comes from a human donor with HPV-associated anogenital cancer. This sequence joins TRBV19 and TRBJ2-5; 8 nucleotides line up with TRBD2. Sequencing was performed on blood, taken from a patient who underwent chemoradiotherapy. CDR3 protein: CASAGGNQETQYF. The CDR3 DNA sequence: TGTGCCAGTGCGGGGGGAAACCAAGAGACCCAGTACTTC. Variable domain in full (rest from reference TRBV19 and TRBJ2-5): DGGITQSPKYLFRKEGQNVTLSCEQNLNHDAMYWYRQDPGQGLRLIYYSQIVNDFQKGDIAEGYSVSREKKESFPLTVTSAQKNPTAFYLCASAGGNQETQYFGPGTRLLVL.